This is a list of T cell receptor beta chains from one sample in a study of PD-1 blockade in classical Hodgkin lymphoma. Sequencing used immunoSEQ multiplex PCR; TCRdb keeps in-frame clones, though not all of them. The sample records around 57,000 clones, roughly nine tenths being singletons. The specimen comprised peripheral blood mononuclear cells (PBMCs), sampled before the fourth cycle of nivolumab. The source is a human donor with classical Hodgkin lymphoma. Each CDR3 is given with its conserved first and last residue. The D gene is left open where the match is weak. Clone size is shown for a subset of rows, as once, few, many or a class of expanded clone.

clone_size	v_call	d_call	j_call	cdr3_aa	cdr3_nt
once	TRBV5-6	NA	TRBJ1-4	CASSLGTGVGEKLFF	TGTGCCAGCAGCTTGGGCACGGGGGTGGGGGAAAAACTGTTTTTT
NA	TRBV9	TRBD1	TRBJ1-1	CASSVFAGGTEAFF	TGTGCCAGCAGCGTATTTGCAGGGGGCACTGAAGCTTTCTTT
once	TRBV29-1	TRBD2	TRBJ2-2	CSVYRAGDPGELFF	TGCAGCGTTTATAGGGCGGGAGATCCCGGGGAGCTGTTTTTT
NA	TRBV11-2	NA	TRBJ1-2	CASSLEYSSNYGYTF	TGTGCCAGCAGCTTAGAGTACAGCAGTAACTATGGCTACACCTTC
NA	TRBV5-1	NA	TRBJ1-2	CASSLGRPDYGYTF	TGCGCCAGCAGCTTGGGACGGCCAGACTATGGCTACACCTTC
NA	TRBV6-5	TRBD1	TRBJ2-3	CATYRGNTQYF	TGTGCCACCTACAGGGGGAATACGCAGTATTTT
NA	TRBV6-5	TRBD1	TRBJ1-5	CASSSGQGAQPQHF	TGTGCCAGCAGTTCCGGACAGGGGGCTCAGCCCCAGCATTTT
NA	TRBV7-3	NA	TRBJ1-1	CASSLDSNTEAFF	TGTGCCAGCAGCCTAGACAGCAACACTGAAGCTTTCTTT
NA	TRBV19	TRBD2	TRBJ2-3	CASAERGTSGTDTQYF	TGTGCCAGTGCGGAAAGGGGGACTAGCGGCACAGATACGCAGTATTTT
NA	TRBV28	NA	TRBJ2-1	CASSLRIPYNEQFF	TGTGCCAGCAGTTTAAGGATACCCTACAATGAGCAGTTCTTC
few	TRBV5-1	NA	TRBJ1-2	CASSLGQNYGYTF	TGCGCCAGCAGCTTGGGACAGAACTATGGCTACACCTTC
few	TRBV27	NA	TRBJ2-5	CASSLFSGPPGETQYF	TGTGCCAGCAGTTTATTCTCGGGCCCGCCGGGAGAGACCCAGTACTTC
NA	TRBV4-1	NA	TRBJ2-2	CASSQDAGRVGSGELFF	TGCGCCAGCAGCCAAGATGCGGGCAGGGTAGGGTCCGGGGAGCTGTTTTTT
few	TRBV6-1	NA	TRBJ1-1	CASSEGGTHRAFF	TGTGCCAGCAGTGAGGGGGGGACTCATCGGGCTTTCTTT
NA	TRBV11-2	TRBD2	TRBJ2-7	CASSLASGSYEQYF	TGTGCCAGCAGCTTAGCTAGCGGGAGCTACGAGCAGTACTTC
NA	TRBV7-2	TRBD1	TRBJ1-6	CASSLVAGGLNNSPLHF	TGTGCCAGCAGCTTAGTCGCAGGGGGCCTAAATAATTCACCCCTCCACTTT
NA	TRBV4-3	NA	TRBJ2-2	CASSQGPTGTNTGELFF	TGCGCCAGCAGCCAGGGGCCGACCGGGACGAACACCGGGGAGCTGTTTTTT
few	TRBV9	NA	TRBJ1-1	CASSVEWVNTEAFF	TGTGCCAGCAGCGTAGAGTGGGTGAACACTGAAGCTTTCTTT
NA	TRBV4-2	TRBD2	TRBJ2-3	CASSQIAAGRADTQYF	TGTGCCAGCAGCCAAATTGCAGCGGGGAGGGCAGATACGCAGTATTTT
NA	TRBV4-1	NA	TRBJ2-1	CASSQLGSRFF	TGCGCCAGCAGCCAACTCGGATCTCGGTTCTTC
NA	TRBV5-1	NA	TRBJ2-1	CASSRQAIYNEQFF	TGCGCCAGCAGCCGACAGGCGATATACAATGAGCAGTTCTTC
NA	TRBV4-1	TRBD1	TRBJ2-3	CASSTDRGRTDTQYF	TGCGCCAGCAGCACGGACAGGGGGCGGACAGATACGCAGTATTTT
NA	TRBV27	TRBD2	TRBJ2-1	CASSPSAGEMSNEQFF	TGTGCCAGCAGTCCCTCAGCGGGAGAGATGTCAAATGAGCAGTTCTTC
NA	TRBV19	TRBD1	TRBJ2-3	CASSDRGTDTQYF	TGTGCCAGTTCTGACAGGGGCACAGATACGCAGTATTTT
NA	TRBV4-1	TRBD1	TRBJ2-7	CASSARDREYEQYF	TGCGCCAGCAGCGCCCGGGACAGGGAATACGAGCAGTACTTC
NA	TRBV9	NA	TRBJ1-4	CASSVSPGATNEKLFF	TGTGCCAGCAGCGTATCTCCGGGGGCAACTAATGAAAAACTGTTTTTT
NA	TRBV4-3	NA	TRBJ2-5	CASSRGTEETQYF	TGCGCCAGCAGCCGAGGGACCGAAGAGACCCAGTACTTC
NA	TRBV11-2	NA	TRBJ1-6	CASSLDPQNSPLHF	TGTGCCAGCAGCTTAGATCCGCAGAATTCACCCCTCCACTTT